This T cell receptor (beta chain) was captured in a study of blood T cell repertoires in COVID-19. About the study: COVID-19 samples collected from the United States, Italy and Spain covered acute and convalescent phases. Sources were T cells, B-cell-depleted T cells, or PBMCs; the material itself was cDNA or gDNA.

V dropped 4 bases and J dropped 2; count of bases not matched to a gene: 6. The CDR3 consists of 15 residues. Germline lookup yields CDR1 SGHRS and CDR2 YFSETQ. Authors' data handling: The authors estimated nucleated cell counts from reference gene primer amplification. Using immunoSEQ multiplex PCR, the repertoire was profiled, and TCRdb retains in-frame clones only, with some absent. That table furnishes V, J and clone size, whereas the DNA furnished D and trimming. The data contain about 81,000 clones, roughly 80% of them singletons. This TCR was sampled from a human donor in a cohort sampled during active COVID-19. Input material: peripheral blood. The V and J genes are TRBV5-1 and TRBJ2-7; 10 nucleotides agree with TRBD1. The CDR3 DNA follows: TGCGCCAGCAGCCCCCTCGACAGGGGGCCCTACGAGCAGTACTTC. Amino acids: CASSPLDRGPYEQYF.